Below are 21 T cell receptor beta chains sequenced from a single sample in a study of T cell repertoires in cytomegalovirus infection. TCRdb itself ran the reads through MiXCR, one entry per CDR3 protein. Among hundreds of thousands of distinct CDR3 sequences, less than 25% were seen once, and the ten largest hold roughly 8%. Sequencing used CD8+ T cells from PBMCs. The origin of the receptors is a human donor in good health (CMV status not recorded). Some clones in this sample may be carry-over from other donors' samples.

The chain combines TRBV7-2 with TRBJ2-4; D unresolved. Germline V CDR1 and CDR2: SGHTA, FQGNSA. The CDR3 contains 17 residues. V was clipped by 3 bases and J by 2 bases, with 17 bases between them. The CDR3 bases are TGTGCCAGCAGCTTGGAAATGGCGTATATATCCAAAAACATTCAGTACTTC. Translating it yields CASSLEMAYISKNIQYF. Full variable domain (rest looked up from reference TRBV7-2 and TRBJ2-4): GAGVSQSPSNKVTEKGKDVELRCDPISGHTALYWYRQSLGQGLEFLIYFQGNSAPDKSGLPSDRFSAERTGGSVSTLTIQRTQQEDSAVYLCASSLEMAYISKNIQYFGAGTRLSVL.

This clonotype was counted only a few times. CDR3 coding DNA: TGCAGCGTTGTTTTATCGGGGGACGGATACTATGGCTACACCTTC. It encodes CSVVLSGDGYYGYTF. The J gene is TRBJ1-2, the V gene TRBV29-1; a weak D match, TRBD1 (5 bases). The CDR3 consists of 15 residues. The germline V gene has CDR1 SQVTM and CDR2 ANQGSEA. V was shortened by 4 bases and J by 3 bases, with 18 bases between the two germline ends.

This clonotype was counted many times. CDR3 in DNA: TGTGCCAGCCGCCCCCCCGGGAGCTACAATGAGCAGTTCTTC. It is translated as CASRPPGSYNEQFF. V gene TRBV7-9 combines with J gene TRBJ2-1; tentative D call: TRBD2 (6 bases). Trimming shortened V by 8 bases and J by 3 bases, and 14 bases separated the two germline ends. This CDR3 has 14 amino acids. Germline CDR1 SEHNR, CDR2 FQNEAQ (reference sequence).

V usage is TRBV5-1 and J usage is TRBJ2-1; a possible D gene is TRBD1 (6 bases). CDR3 length: 17 residues. V lost 3 bases, J lost 0 bases, and 16 bases lay in between. Germline CDR1 SGHRS, CDR2 YFSETQ. CDR3 in DNA: TGCGCCAGCAGCTCATATCTACAGGGCAGCTCCTACAATGAGCAGTTCTTC. Protein sequence: CASSSYLQGSSYNEQFF. Looking up the rest from reference TRBV5-1 and TRBJ2-1 gives the full variable domain: KAGVTQTPRYLIKTRGQQVTLSCSPISGHRSVSWYQQTPGQGLQFLFEYFSETQRNKGNFPGRFSGRQFSNSRSEMNVSTLELGDSALYLCASSSYLQGSSYNEQFFGPGTRLTVL.

This clonotype was recorded many times. The rearrangement joins TRBV28 to TRBJ1-4; D not certain. Trimming removed 2 bases from V and 3 bases from J, with 10 bases in between. CDR1 and CDR2 from the germline V gene are MDHEN and SYDVKM. This CDR3 region has 15 residues. The CDR3 here is CASSLLWAANEKLFF. The CDR3 DNA reads TGTGCCAGCAGTTTACTCTGGGCGGCTAATGAAAAACTGTTTTTT.

The gene calls are TRBV12-3 or TRBV12-4 and TRBJ2-5, with D possibly TRBD1 on 5 matching bases. This CDR3 has 15 amino acids. V was cut by 3 bases and J by 2 bases, with 13 bases left in between. CDR3 loop: CASSLIAPGQETQYF. CDR3 DNA sequence: TGTGCCAGCAGTTTGATCGCCCCAGGGCAAGAGACCCAGTACTTC.

This clonotype showed up many times. The chain has TRBV7-2 and TRBJ2-2; weak D call: TRBD2 (5 bases). The CDR3 covers 15 residues. Germline lookup yields CDR1 SGHTA and CDR2 FQGNSA. The V end was cut by 5 bases, the J end by 1 base, with 11 bases between. The CDR3 bases are TGTGCCAGCAGCCCGGACGGGGAGAACACCGGGGAGCTGTTTTTT. Translating gives CASSPDGENTGELFF.

The chain joins TRBV12-3 or TRBV12-4 to TRBJ2-1; D is ambiguous. This CDR3 has 19 residues. Trimming cost V 3 bases and J 1 base, with 22 bases left between them. For the CDR3, the DNA is TGTGCCAGCAGTTTTATTTTATTGGGTACAGAGATTTCCTACAATGAGCAGTTCTTC. It is translated as CASSFILLGTEISYNEQFF.

This clonotype was seen only a few times. The V call is TRBV5-6, the J call TRBJ2-5; 14 bases agree with TRBD2. The CDR3 contains 15 residues. Germline values: CDR1 SGHDT, CDR2 YYEEEE. J lost 10 bases, V lost 4 bases, and 9 bases had no gene match. The DNA of the CDR3 is TGTGCCAGCAGCCGTGGACTAGCGGGGGGTGTTGGCCAGTACTTC. Translating it yields CASSRGLAGGVGQYF.

This clonotype appeared a few times. DNA of the CDR3: TGTGCCAGCAGCCTAGGACAGGGAATCACCTACGAGCAGTACTTC. It is translated as CASSLGQGITYEQYF. The gene calls are TRBV7-9 and TRBJ2-7, with 8 bases matching TRBD1. J gave up 2 bases and V 5 bases, and 8 bases lay outside the gene matches. The CDR3 is 15 residues long. The V gene's germline CDR1 is SEHNR and CDR2 FQNEAQ (reference sequence).

The CDR3 nucleotides are TGTGCCAGCAGTTTAATGGCTCATACGCAGTATTTT. Translated: CASSLMAHTQYF. V and J are TRBV28 and TRBJ2-3, with D hard to call. This CDR3 region has 12 residues. The V and J ends lost 2 bases and 7 bases respectively, with 7 bases between them. Germline-derived CDR1 and CDR2 are MDHEN and SYDVKM.

This clonotype came up a few times. The CDR3 sequence: CASSQGSGTRGNEQFF. For the CDR3, the DNA is TGCGCCAGCAGCCAAGGGAGCGGGACTAGAGGCAATGAGCAGTTCTTC. The chain combines TRBV4-1 with TRBJ2-1, with TRBD2 matching 8 bases. The germline gives CDR1 MGHRA, CDR2 YSYEKL. This CDR3 contains 16 residues. J was trimmed by 6 bases and V by 1 base; bases with no gene match: 8.

This clonotype was seen only a few times. V usage is TRBV2 and J usage is TRBJ2-1, with D unresolved. V lost 8 bases and J 6 bases, leaving 17 bases between the germline ends. Germline V gene lookup returns CDR1 SNHLY and CDR2 FYNNEI. This CDR3 is 14 amino acids long. The chain's CDR3 is CASPWASRPNEQFF. CDR3 nucleotides: TGTGCCAGCCCTTGGGCTTCTCGCCCCAATGAGCAGTTCTTC.

This clonotype was observed a single time. This rearrangement joins TRBV27 to TRBJ2-1, with 10 bases aligning to TRBD2. This CDR3 contains 14 residues. Per germline, CDR1 MNHEY and CDR2 SMNVEV (reference sequence). With V trimmed by 6 bases and J by 7 bases, 6 bases remained unmatched. The CDR3 sequence is CASRAGGLVNEQFF. CDR3 bases: TGTGCCAGCAGAGCGGGGGGGCTCGTAAATGAGCAGTTCTTC.

Details on this clonotype: This sequence may be a read error, since a much larger clone differs from it by one base. The chain uses TRBV12-3 or TRBV12-4 and TRBJ2-1; TRBD2 aligns across 9 bases. CDR3 size: 12 residues. The CDR3 sequence is CVSTSGRGGQFF. CDR3 DNA: TGTGTCAGCACCTCCGGGCGGGGGGGGCAGTTCTTC.

This clonotype was seen only a few times. CDR3 sequence: CATLAGQETQYF. CDR3 in DNA: TGTGCCACCTTAGCGGGGCAAGAGACCCAGTACTTC. V usage is TRBV15 and J usage is TRBJ2-5; the match to TRBD2 covers 8 bases. There are 12 residues in the CDR3. Per germline, CDR1 LNHNV and CDR2 YYDKDF (reference sequence). V lost 8 bases, J lost 2 bases, and 1 base stayed unmatched.

This clonotype was observed a handful of times. The chain joins TRBV7-3 to TRBJ2-3; D may be TRBD1 or TRBD2 (5 bases each). CDR3 length: 15 residues. Germline V gene data show CDR1 as SGHTA and CDR2 as FQGTGA. The V end lost 1 base, the J end lost 2 bases, and 10 bases lay between the germline ends. The CDR3 here is CASSLRDGYTDTQYF. The CDR3 nucleotides are TGTGCCAGCAGCTTAAGGGACGGCTACACAGATACGCAGTATTTT.

This clonotype has more than one count but fewer than ten. The V call is TRBV29-1, the J call TRBJ2-2; D uncertain. V was cut by 1 base and J by 5 bases, with 11 bases left in between. The CDR3 is 14 amino acids. The germline gives CDR1 SQVTM, CDR2 ANQGSEA. Here the CDR3 reads CSVEGLWGTGELFF. In DNA, the CDR3 is TGCAGCGTTGAAGGGTTATGGGGTACCGGGGAGCTGTTTTTT.

V gene TRBV27 combines with J gene TRBJ2-1; 8 positions match TRBD2. The CDR3 consists of 15 residues. The junction had 12 bases not matched to a gene; V was cut back by 7 bases and J by 7 bases. Germline V lookup: CDR1 MNHEY, CDR2 SMNVEV (reference sequence). CDR3 DNA: TGTGCCAGCACGACCGGGAGTAGCGGGGTGAATGAGCAGTTCTTC. It specifies CASTTGSSGVNEQFF.

This clonotype was recorded a few times. V gene TRBV7-8 combines with J gene TRBJ2-6, with 7 bases fitting TRBD1. With V trimmed by 7 bases and J by 0 bases, 9 bases remained unmatched. Germline V lookup: CDR1 SGHVS, CDR2 FQNEAQ. The CDR3 loop spans 17 amino acids. The CDR3 DNA follows: TGTGCCAGCACCCTCGGACAGGCCCTCTCTGGGGCCAACGTCCTGACTTTC. Translating gives CASTLGQALSGANVLTF.

As concerns this clonotype: This may come from a read error, since a much larger clone is one base off. The chain joins TRBV7-4 to TRBJ2-5, with no clear D. CDR3 size: 18 residues. V gave up 0 bases and J gave up 5 bases, with 22 bases separating them. The germline CDR1 and CDR2 sequences are SGHVT and SQSDAQ. The CDR3 loop reads CASSLAFEVLAFVETQYF. The DNA for the CDR3 is TGTGCCAGCAGCTTAGCATTCGAGGTGTTAGCTTTTGTGGAGACCCAGTACTTC.